These 7 T cell receptor beta chains were sequenced from one sample in a study of metastatic and nonmetastatic thyroid tumors. TCRdb re-called the PCR reads via MiXCR. The sample lists 45,000 to 50,000 clones, around 21% occurring once. Thyroid surgery was performed in patients who had received no treatment beforehand. The sequencing input was blood. The receptors shown here come from a male donor with papillary thyroid cancer or a benign thyroid nodule (not recorded which). Some clones in this sample may be carry-over from other donors' samples.

There are many counts of this clone. One base away lies a much larger clone, so this may be a sequencing read error. The same CDR3 also results from other DNA sequences found in this sample. The chain is built from TRBV12-3 or TRBV12-4 and TRBJ2-2, with a tentative D call TRBD2 (5 bases). V dropped 2 bases and J dropped 5 bases, with 15 bases sitting between them. The CDR3 length is 16 residues. CDR3 nucleotides: TGTGCCAGCAGTTTAATACTCCCGGGATGGACCGGGGAGCTGTTTTTT. It yields the protein CASSLILPGWTGELFF.

Many counts were recorded for this clone. The V call is TRBV3-1, the J call TRBJ2-2; TRBD1 is a possible D gene (6 bases). The V gene lost 1 base and the J gene lost 0 bases, with 9 bases spanning the gap. This CDR3 region has 16 residues. The germline CDR1 and CDR2 sequences are LGHDT and YNNKEL (reference sequence). The CDR3 sequence: CASSQGWGPNTGELFF. CDR3 DNA: TGTGCCAGCAGCCAAGGATGGGGGCCGAACACCGGGGAGCTGTTTTTT.

A note on this clone: A read error may produce the germline difference seen at one junction end. The CDR3: CASSEGAGGGTNTGEQFF. The CDR3 DNA is TGTGCCAGCAGTGAAGGGGCCGGGGGGGGGACGAACACCGGGGAGCAGTTTTTT. This rearrangement joins TRBV6-1 to TRBJ2-2; 8 nucleotides line up with TRBD2. The CDR3 sequence is 18 residues long. CDR1 is MNHNS and CDR2 is SASEGT in the germline V gene.

This clone was detected many times. The rearrangement joins TRBV12-3 or TRBV12-4 to TRBJ2-1; D is unclear. The CDR3 is 15 amino acids. The ends were cut back, 1 base at V and 3 bases at J, with 10 bases in the middle. The CDR3 DNA reads TGTGCCAGCAGTTTAGGGAGCCCCCTCTACAATGAGCAGTTCTTC. Residues: CASSLGSPLYNEQFF.

The chain links TRBV6-5 to TRBJ1-2; D might be TRBD1 (5 bases). In germline, CDR1 is MNHEY, CDR2 SVGAGI. CDR3 length equals 18 residues. The V end lost 6 bases, the J end lost 4 bases, and 27 bases lay between the germline ends. The CDR3 region is CASRLRYPPGPTAYGYTF. The CDR3 nucleotides read TGTGCCAGCAGATTAAGATACCCACCGGGACCGACGGCCTATGGCTACACCTTC.

Many counts were recorded for this clone. The rearrangement uses TRBV14 and TRBJ1-6, with D possibly matching TRBD1 (5 bases). Germline CDR1 is SGHDN and CDR2 is FVKESK. Deletions cut 0 bases from V and 14 bases from J, with 26 bases between. The CDR3 is made up of 18 amino acids. CDR3 region: CASSQDLSTGPKIEALHF. The CDR3 DNA sequence: TGTGCCAGCAGCCAAGATTTGTCTACAGGCCCCAAAATCGAAGCCCTCCACTTT.

Ten or more counts support this clone. The genes are TRBV6-5 and TRBJ2-7; weak D call: TRBD1 (5 bases). V was shortened by 2 bases and J by 4 bases, with 6 bases between the two germline ends. Germline assignment: CDR1 MNHEY and CDR2 SVGAGI. This CDR3 comprises 12 residues. CDR3 sequence (DNA): TGTGCCAGCAGTTACCCAGGGTACGAGCAGTACTTC. Translation: CASSYPGYEQYF.